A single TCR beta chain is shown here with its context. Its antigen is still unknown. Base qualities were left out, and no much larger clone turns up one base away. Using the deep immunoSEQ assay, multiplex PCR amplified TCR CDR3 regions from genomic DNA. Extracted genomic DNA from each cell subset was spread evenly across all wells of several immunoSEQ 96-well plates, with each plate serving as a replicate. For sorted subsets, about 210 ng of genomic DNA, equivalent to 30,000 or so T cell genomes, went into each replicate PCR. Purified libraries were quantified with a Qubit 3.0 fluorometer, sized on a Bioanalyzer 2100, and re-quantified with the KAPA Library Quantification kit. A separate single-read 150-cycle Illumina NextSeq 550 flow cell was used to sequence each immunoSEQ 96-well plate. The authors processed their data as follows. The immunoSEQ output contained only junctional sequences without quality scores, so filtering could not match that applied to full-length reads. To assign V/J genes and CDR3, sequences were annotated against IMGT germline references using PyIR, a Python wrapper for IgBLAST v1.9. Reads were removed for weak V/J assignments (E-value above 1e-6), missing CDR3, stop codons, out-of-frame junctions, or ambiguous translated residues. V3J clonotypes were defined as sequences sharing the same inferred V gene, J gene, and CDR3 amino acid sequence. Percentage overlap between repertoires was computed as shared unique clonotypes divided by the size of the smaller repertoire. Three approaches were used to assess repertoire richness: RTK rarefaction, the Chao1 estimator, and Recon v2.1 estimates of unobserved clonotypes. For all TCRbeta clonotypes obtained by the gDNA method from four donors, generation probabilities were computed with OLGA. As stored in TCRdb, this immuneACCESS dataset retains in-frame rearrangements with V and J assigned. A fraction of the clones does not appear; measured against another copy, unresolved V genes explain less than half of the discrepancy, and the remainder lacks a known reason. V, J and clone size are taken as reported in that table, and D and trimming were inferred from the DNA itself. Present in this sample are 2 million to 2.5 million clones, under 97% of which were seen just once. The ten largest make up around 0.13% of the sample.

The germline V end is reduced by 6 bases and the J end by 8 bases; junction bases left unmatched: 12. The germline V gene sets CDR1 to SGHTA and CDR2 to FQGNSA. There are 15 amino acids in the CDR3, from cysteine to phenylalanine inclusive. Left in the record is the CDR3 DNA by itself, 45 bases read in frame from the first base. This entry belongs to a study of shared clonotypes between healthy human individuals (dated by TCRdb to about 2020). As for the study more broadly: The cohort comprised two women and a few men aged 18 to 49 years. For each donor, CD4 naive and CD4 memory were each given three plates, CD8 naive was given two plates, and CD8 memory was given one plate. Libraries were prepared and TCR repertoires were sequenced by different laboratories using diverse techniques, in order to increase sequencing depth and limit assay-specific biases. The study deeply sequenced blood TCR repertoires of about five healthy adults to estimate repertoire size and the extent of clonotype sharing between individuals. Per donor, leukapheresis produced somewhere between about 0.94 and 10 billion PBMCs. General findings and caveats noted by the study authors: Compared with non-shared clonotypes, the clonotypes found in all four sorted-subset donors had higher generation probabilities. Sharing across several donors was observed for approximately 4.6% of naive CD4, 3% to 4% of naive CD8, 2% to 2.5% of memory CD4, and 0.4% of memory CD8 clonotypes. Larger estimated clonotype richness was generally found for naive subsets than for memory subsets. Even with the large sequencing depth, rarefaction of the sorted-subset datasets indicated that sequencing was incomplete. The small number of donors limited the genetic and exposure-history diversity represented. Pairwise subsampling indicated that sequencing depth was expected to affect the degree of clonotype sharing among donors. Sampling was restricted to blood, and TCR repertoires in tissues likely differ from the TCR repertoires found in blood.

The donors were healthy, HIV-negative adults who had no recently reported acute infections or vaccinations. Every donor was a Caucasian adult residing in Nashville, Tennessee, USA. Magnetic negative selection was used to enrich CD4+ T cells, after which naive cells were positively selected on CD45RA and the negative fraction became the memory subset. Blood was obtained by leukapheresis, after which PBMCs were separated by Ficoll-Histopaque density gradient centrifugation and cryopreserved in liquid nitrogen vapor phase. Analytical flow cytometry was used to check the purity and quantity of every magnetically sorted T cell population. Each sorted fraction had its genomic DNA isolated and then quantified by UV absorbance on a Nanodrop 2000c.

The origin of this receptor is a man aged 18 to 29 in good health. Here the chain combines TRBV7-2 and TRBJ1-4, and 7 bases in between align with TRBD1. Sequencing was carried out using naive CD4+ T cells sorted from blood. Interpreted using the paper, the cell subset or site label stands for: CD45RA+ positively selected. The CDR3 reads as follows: CASSPDRAVEEKLFF. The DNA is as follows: TGTGCCAGCAGTCCCGACAGGGCGGTGGAGGAAAAACTGTTTTTT.